The 26 T cell receptor beta chains below come from one sample, sequenced in a study of T cells in localized non-small cell lung cancer (dated by TCRdb to 2019 to 2021). The library was generated by the immunoSEQ multiplex PCR assay. What TCRdb holds here is the immuneACCESS table cut down to in-frame rearrangements. Part of the clones is not present; checked against another copy, under half of the missing clones reflect an unresolved V gene, and the others are unexplained. The sample records 55,000 to 75,000 clones, roughly nine tenths of which are singletons. In total, the top ten clones hold less than 20% of the sample. The sequenced sample was peripheral blood, obtained before any cancer treatment. The source of these receptors is a man aged 35 to 69 with stage I lung adenocarcinoma.

V and J are TRBV27 and TRBJ2-2; D gene unclear. The CDR3 contains 15 residues. Between the trimmed V and J ends, which lost 5 bases and 5 bases, there was a span of 15 bases. In germline, CDR1 is MNHEY, CDR2 SMNVEV (reference sequence). CDR3 nucleotides: TGTGCCAGCAGTCCCGATAACGCAGGAACCGGGGAGCTGTTTTTT. Its translation: CASSPDNAGTGELFF.

V usage is TRBV28 and J usage is TRBJ1-2; a weak D match, TRBD1 (6 bases). The CDR3 spans 12 residues. The germline CDR1 and CDR2 sequences are MDHEN and SYDVKM. The V gene lost 7 bases and the J gene lost 6 bases, with 12 bases spanning the gap. This CDR3 reads CASTGQFDGYTF. DNA for the CDR3: TGTGCCAGCACCGGACAGTTTGATGGCTACACCTTC.

The chain joins TRBV5-1 to TRBJ1-4, with 8 bases that match TRBD1. Trimming cost V 5 bases and J 0 bases; bases outside gene matches: 12. The CDR3 contains 18 residues. Germline V lookup: CDR1 SGHRS, CDR2 YFSETQ. CDR3 region: CASRRTGTFAATNEKLFF. The CDR3 bases are TGCGCCAGCAGACGGACAGGGACTTTTGCTGCAACTAATGAAAAACTGTTTTTT.

V gene TRBV6-4 combines with J gene TRBJ2-3; D may be TRBD2 (5 bases). Germline V lookup: CDR1 MRHNA, CDR2 SNTAGT. V was clipped by 3 bases and J by 0 bases, with 13 bases between them. This CDR3 region has 16 residues. CDR3 in DNA: TGTGCCAGCAGTGAGCGGGTCGACCTAAGCACAGATACGCAGTATTTT. Protein product: CASSERVDLSTDTQYF.

The rearrangement links TRBV6-5 to TRBJ2-7; D may be TRBD1 (6 bases). Trimming cost V 7 bases and J 3 bases, with 19 bases left between them. Germline-derived CDR1 and CDR2 are MNHEY and SVGAGI. CDR3 length: 15 amino acids. The CDR3 protein is CASKVGAGANYEQYF. CDR3 sequence (DNA): TGTGCCAGCAAAGTAGGGGCAGGGGCTAACTACGAGCAGTACTTC.

This chain connects TRBV2 to TRBJ2-1; 7 positions agree with TRBD2. The CDR3 spans 13 residues. CDR1 SNHLY and CDR2 FYNNEI come from the germline V gene. The CDR3 bases are TGTGCGACCCAGGGACTAACTAGGGATGAGCAGTTCTTC. Its protein product is CATQGLTRDEQFF.

V gene TRBV6-5 combines with J gene TRBJ1-1; no clear D. Germline-derived CDR1 and CDR2 are MNHEY and SVGAGI. The CDR3 length is 12 residues. The germline V and J ends were trimmed by 4 bases and 6 bases, with 9 bases remaining between them. As DNA, the CDR3 is TGTGCCAGCAGTTCCAGGCCCGCTGAAGCTTTCTTT. Translation gives CASSSRPAEAFF.

The chain joins TRBV7-8 to TRBJ2-5; D ambiguous. Germline loops: CDR1 SGHVS, CDR2 FQNEAQ. The CDR3 totals 13 residues. Trimming removed 5 bases from V and 3 bases from J, with 10 bases in between. The CDR3 here is CASSPDTKETQYF. CDR3 DNA sequence: TGTGCCAGCAGCCCCGACACCAAAGAGACCCAGTACTTC.

The chain recombines TRBV28 with TRBJ2-1, with 7 positions matching TRBD1. Germline-derived CDR1 and CDR2 are MDHEN and SYDVKM. The CDR3 has 18 residues. J was trimmed by 4 bases and V by 7 bases; bases with no gene match: 19. CDR3 loop: CASTPIDRVRDKYNEQFF. CDR3 bases: TGTGCCAGCACTCCAATCGACAGGGTGAGAGACAAGTACAATGAGCAGTTCTTC.

V is TRBV5-1 and J is TRBJ2-7; 8 bases align to TRBD2. This CDR3 comprises 14 residues. Losses at the gene ends were 5 bases for V and 7 bases for J; bases not matched to a gene: 11. Germline V gene sequence: CDR1 SGHRS, CDR2 YFSETQ. CDR3 in DNA: TGCGCCAGCAGGCGGGGGGACTACCCTGGGGAGCAGTACTTC. This translates into CASRRGDYPGEQYF.

The chain uses TRBV5-8 and TRBJ1-1, with a tentative D call TRBD1 (5 bases). Germline assignment: CDR1 SGHTS and CDR2 YDEGEE. The V end was cut by 3 bases, the J end by 0 bases, with 18 bases between. This CDR3 region has 17 residues. In nucleotides, the CDR3 is TGTGCCAGCAGCTCCCAGGTTATGGCAGGGCTGAACACTGAAGCTTTCTTT. Its protein product is CASSSQVMAGLNTEAFF. Supplemented by reference TRBV5-8 and TRBJ1-1, the full variable domain reads EAGVTQSPTHLIKTRGQQATLRCSPISGHTSVYWYQQALGLGLQFLLWYDEGEERNRGNFPPRFSGRQFPNYSSELNVNALELEDSALYLCASSSQVMAGLNTEAFFGQGTRLTVV.

This rearrangement joins TRBV27 to TRBJ1-1, with D maybe TRBD1 (5 bases). Trimming cost V 5 bases and J 10 bases, with 17 bases left between them. The CDR3 has 13 amino acids. Germline CDR1 MNHEY, CDR2 SMNVEV (reference sequence). The chain's CDR3 is CASSRSGVGGAFF. CDR3 DNA: TGTGCCAGCAGTCGATCGGGGGTCGGAGGAGCTTTCTTT.

The rearrangement uses TRBV4-3 and TRBJ2-1; possible D gene TRBD2, 6 bases. Germline CDR1 and CDR2: LGHNA and YSLEER. CDR3 length: 17 residues. V was clipped by 2 bases and J by 0 bases, with 14 bases between them. The CDR3 bases are TGCGCCAGCAGCCAACCTCAGCGGGCGAGCTCCTACAATGAGCAGTTCTTC. Protein: CASSQPQRASSYNEQFF.

The V and J genes are TRBV19 and TRBJ2-2, with 11 bases matching TRBD1. There are 18 residues in the CDR3. The V segment lost 7 bases and the J segment 4 bases; nucleotides outside the gene matches: 14. Germline values: CDR1 LNHDA, CDR2 SQIVND (reference sequence). This CDR3 is CASKPDRGRDYSTGELFF. The CDR3, as DNA: TGTGCCAGTAAACCGGACAGGGGGCGCGACTATAGCACCGGGGAGCTGTTTTTT.

The J gene is TRBJ2-2, the V gene TRBV28, with 8 nucleotides matching TRBD2. The length of the CDR3 is 16 residues. V shed 7 bases and J 5 bases; nucleotides not matched to a gene: 12. Germline V lookup: CDR1 MDHEN, CDR2 SYDVKM. The chain's CDR3 is CASNGGTRSYTGELFF. The CDR3 coding sequence is TGTGCCAGCAATGGGGGGACTAGGTCTTATACCGGGGAGCTGTTTTTT. Using reference TRBV28 and TRBJ2-2 for the parts outside the CDR3, the full variable domain is DVKVTQSSRYLVKRTGEKVFLECVQDMDHENMFWYRQDPGLGLRLIYFSYDVKMKEKGDIPEGYSVSREKKERFSLILESASTNQTSMYLCASNGGTRSYTGELFFGEGSRLTVL.

With respect to this clone: The sample holds other DNA sequences that translate to the same CDR3. V and J are TRBV4-1 and TRBJ1-2; unclear D gene. The CDR3 covers 16 residues. Trimming took 3 bases from V and 5 from J, leaving 19 bases between them. The germline V gene encodes CDR1 MGHRA and CDR2 YSYEKL. In DNA form, the CDR3 reads TGCGCCAGCAGCCAGGAAACAACCGGAACGACGTATGGCTACACCTTC. It yields the protein CASSQETTGTTYGYTF.

The rearrangement joins TRBV6-1 to TRBJ2-7; D may be TRBD2 (5 bases). There are 13 residues in the CDR3. CDR1 is MNHNS and CDR2 is SASEGT in the germline V gene. Trimming took 6 bases from V and 2 from J, leaving 11 bases between them. The CDR3 sequence is CASRKAEPYEQYF. The DNA for the CDR3 is TGTGCCAGCAGGAAAGCGGAACCCTACGAGCAGTACTTC.

This sequence joins TRBV9 and TRBJ2-3, with 7 positions matching TRBD2. V was pared by 7 bases and J by 6 bases, with 17 bases of the junction left unmatched. Germline CDR1 is SGDLS and CDR2 is YYNGEE. The CDR3 contains 16 residues. CDR3 sequence: CASGGASGWPTDTQYF. CDR3 in DNA: TGTGCCAGCGGAGGCGCTAGCGGATGGCCAACGGATACGCAGTATTTT.

On this clone itself: This sample includes further DNA sequences coding for the same CDR3. The rearrangement joins TRBV18 to TRBJ1-2; D not resolved. V was trimmed by 3 bases and J by 3 bases, leaving 8 bases between them. The CDR3 runs to 13 residues. CDR1 KGHSH and CDR2 LQKENI come from the germline V gene. Here the CDR3 reads CASSPKGYYGYTF. In DNA form, the CDR3 reads TGTGCCAGCTCACCTAAAGGGTACTATGGCTACACCTTC. Based on the CDR3 plus reference TRBV18 and TRBJ1-2, the full variable domain is NAGVMQNPRHLVRRRGQEARLRCSPMKGHSHVYWYRQLPEEGLKFMVYLQKENIIDESGMPKERFSAEFPKEGPSILRIQQVVRGDSAAYFCASSPKGYYGYTFGSGTRLTVV.

The chain has TRBV4-1 and TRBJ2-1; TRBD2 matches 15 bases. CDR1 and CDR2 (germline): MGHRA, YSYEKL. Trimming took 0 bases from V and 6 from J; bases not matched to a gene: 0. CDR3 size: 16 residues. The CDR3 here is CASSQEGLAGGNEQFF. CDR3 DNA sequence: TGCGCCAGCAGCCAAGAGGGACTAGCGGGAGGCAATGAGCAGTTCTTC.

This chain uses TRBV4-1 with TRBJ1-2; 11 nucleotides match TRBD1. The CDR3 sequence is 15 residues long. The germline V gene has CDR1 MGHRA and CDR2 YSYEKL. Losses at the gene ends were 3 bases for V and 6 bases for J; bases not matched to a gene: 6. The CDR3 sequence: CASSHLRTGGDGYTF. CDR3 DNA: TGCGCCAGCAGCCATCTCAGGACAGGGGGCGATGGCTACACCTTC.

The chain uses TRBV15 and TRBJ2-3; unclear D gene. Germline CDR1 reads LNHNV; CDR2 reads YYDKDF (reference sequence). The CDR3 totals 14 residues. Trimming stripped 3 bases from V and 5 bases from J, with 12 bases between. The CDR3, as DNA: TGTGCCACCAGCAGGGGCCCCACCATAGATACGCAGTATTTT. As protein: CATSRGPTIDTQYF.

The chain is built from TRBV7-9 and TRBJ2-1, with 10 bases aligning to TRBD2. J lost 9 bases, V lost 10 bases, and 9 bases had no gene match. This CDR3 has 13 residues. Germline values: CDR1 SEHNR, CDR2 FQNEAQ (reference sequence). CDR3 bases: TGTGCCACCGCTAGCGGGAGCAAAGGTGAGCAGTTCTTC. This encodes CATASGSKGEQFF.

The genes are TRBV11-3 and TRBJ1-2; D remains unclear. The V end was cut by 5 bases, the J end by 4 bases, with 11 bases between. The CDR3 is 13 amino acids. From germline, CDR1 is SGHNT and CDR2 YENEEA. The CDR3 nucleotides read TGTGCCAGCAGCCGTGGGCAGACCTATGGCTACACCTTC. Translation: CASSRGQTYGYTF. The variable domain in full, with the rest retrieved from reference TRBV11-3 and TRBJ1-2, is EAGVVQSPRYKIIEKKQPVAFWCNPISGHNTLYWYLQNLGQGPELLIRYENEEAVDDSQLPKDRFSAERLKGVDSTLKIQPAELGDSAVYLCASSRGQTYGYTFGSGTRLTVV.

A single count supports this clone. The CDR3 is CASSVIGTSGRKYQETQYF. The CDR3 region has the DNA TGTGCCAGCAGTGTAATCGGGACTAGCGGGAGGAAGTACCAAGAGACCCAGTACTTC. V usage is TRBV2 and J usage is TRBJ2-5; 15 bases map to TRBD2. J was trimmed by 0 bases and V by 4 bases; bases with no gene match: 9. CDR1 SNHLY and CDR2 FYNNEI come from the germline V gene. The CDR3 totals 19 residues.

The chain recombines TRBV6-5 with TRBJ2-1; D may match TRBD1 or TRBD2 (6 bases each). Trimming stripped 2 bases from V and 4 bases from J, with 9 bases between. CDR3 length equals 14 residues. Germline CDR1 is MNHEY and CDR2 is SVGAGI. In nucleotides, the CDR3 is TGTGCCAGCAGTTACAGGGGGGCTTACAATGAGCAGTTCTTC. Residues: CASSYRGAYNEQFF.